This record covers a single T cell receptor beta chain. Its antigen is not identified. These data are taken from a study of shared clonotypes between healthy human individuals. Study-level background: Each donor's CD4 naive and CD4 memory cells filled three plates apiece, CD8 naive two, and CD8 memory one. Findings and limits, study-wide: Depth of sequencing was expected to influence donor clonotype sharing. Only a few donors were included, so the genetic and exposure-history diversity represented was limited.

Deep-level settings were used for running the assay. The data were produced by immunoSEQ multiplex PCR, yet TCRdb's version contains in-frame clones alone and is incomplete. This table has about 2,500,000 clones, around nine tenths appearing once. V dropped 3 bases and J dropped 6 bases, with 22 bases sitting between them. Germline-derived CDR1 and CDR2 are PRHDT and FYEKMQ (reference sequence). This CDR3 is built from 17 residues. The TCR originated in a man aged 18 to 30 in good health. V usage is TRBV13 and J usage is TRBJ2-3, with a tentative D call TRBD2 (5 bases). The specimen sequenced was naive CD4+ T cells sorted from blood. The subset denotes: CD45RA+ positively selected. Here the CDR3 DNA reads TGTGCCAGCAGCTTCCGGACGGGGAAGGGTTCCACCGATACGCAGTATTTT. Its translation is CASSFRTGKGSTDTQYF.